Sequencing of this T cell receptor beta chain was carried out in a study of TET2 disruption in CD19-targeted CAR T cells. The CDR3 totals 13 residues. Trimming removed 3 bases from V and 6 bases from J, with 13 bases in between. The germline V gene has CDR1 SGHRS and CDR2 YFSETQ. A note on this clone: Antigen: not known. The read ends 3 residues shy of where the CDR3 ends; the end is completed using the germline J gene.

Sequencing was performed with immunoSEQ multiplex PCR; in TCRdb, only in-frame clones are kept and a portion is missing. This specimen shows around 30,000 clones; the ten leading clones hold approximately 1.8%. Treatment of the sample: autologous CTL019 cells: CD19 CAR with 4-1BB and CD3 zeta domains. The CD19 CAR carried TCR zeta and 4-1BB signaling domains. The chain links TRBV5-1 to TRBJ2-7; TRBD1 is a possible D gene (6 bases). The TCR was taken from a man between 65 and 79 years old with chronic lymphocytic leukemia. The starting material was CD8- CAR+ T cells sorted from cultured blood T cells, obtained for CD19 CAR T cell therapy. Indicated subset: CD8-negative CAR-positive T cells from the infusion product. Incomplete CDR3 DNA: TGCGCCAGCAGCTCGCAAGGGGGTAGCGAG. Protein sequence: CASSSQGGSE. The CDR3, in full, reads CASSSQGGSEQYF.